The clone carrying this T cell receptor beta chain was picked up a small number of times. The CDR3 runs to 15 residues. Germline values: CDR1 SGHDT, CDR2 YYEEEE. Trimming at V came to 1 base and at J to 7 bases, leaving 7 bases not matched to a gene. This entry comes from a study of control samples from healthy donors and cancer patients. Measured with immunoSEQ multiplex PCR; TCRdb has only the in-frame clones, and not every one. Seen here are about 130,000 clones, roughly 90% observed once, and the top ten hold roughly 3.2%. The TCR originated in a man in his forties or fifties in good health. The material sequenced was blood. This chain joins TRBV5-6 and TRBJ1-5; 8 bases are a match to TRBD1. CDR3 in amino acids: CASSLTSGGGQPQHF. The CDR3 nucleotides are TGTGCCAGCAGCTTGACATCAGGGGGCGGCCAGCCCCAGCATTTT. Together with reference TRBV5-6 and TRBJ1-5, the CDR3 gives the full variable domain: DAGVTQSPTHLIKTRGQQVTLRCSPKSGHDTVSWYQQALGQGPQFIFQYYEEEERQRGNFPDRFSGHQFPNYSSELNVNALLLGDSALYLCASSLTSGGGQPQHFGDGTRLSIL.